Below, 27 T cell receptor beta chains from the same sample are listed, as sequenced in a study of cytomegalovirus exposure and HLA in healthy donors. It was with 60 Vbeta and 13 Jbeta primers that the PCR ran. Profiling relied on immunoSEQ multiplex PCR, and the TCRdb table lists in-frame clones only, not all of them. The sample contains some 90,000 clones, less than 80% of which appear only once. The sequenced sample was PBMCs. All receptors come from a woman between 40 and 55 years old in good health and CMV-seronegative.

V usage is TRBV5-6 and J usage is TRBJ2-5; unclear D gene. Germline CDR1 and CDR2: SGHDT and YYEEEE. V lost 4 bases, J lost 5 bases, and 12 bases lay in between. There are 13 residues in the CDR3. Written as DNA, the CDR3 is TGTGCCAGCAGCCTCCAGAGGTGGGAGACCCAGTACTTC. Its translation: CASSLQRWETQYF. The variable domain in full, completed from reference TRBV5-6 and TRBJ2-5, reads DAGVTQSPTHLIKTRGQQVTLRCSPKSGHDTVSWYQQALGQGPQFIFQYYEEEERQRGNFPDRFSGHQFPNYSSELNVNALLLGDSALYLCASSLQRWETQYFGPGTRLLVL.

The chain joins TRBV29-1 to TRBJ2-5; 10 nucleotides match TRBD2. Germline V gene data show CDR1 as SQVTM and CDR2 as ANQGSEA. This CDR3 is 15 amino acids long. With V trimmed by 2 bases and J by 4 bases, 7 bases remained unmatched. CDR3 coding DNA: TGCAGCGTTGAAAGAGAGCGGGAGGGCCTAGAGACCCAGTACTTC. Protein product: CSVEREREGLETQYF.

The CDR3 DNA follows: TGTGCCAGCAGCTTGCGGGGTATTTCCTATAATTCACCCCTCCACTTT. Protein: CASSLRGISYNSPLHF. This sequence joins TRBV7-6 and TRBJ1-6; D unclear. The V gene's germline CDR1 is SGHVS and CDR2 FNYEAQ. The CDR3 is 16 residues long. The germline V and J ends were trimmed by 3 bases and 1 base, with 10 bases remaining between them.

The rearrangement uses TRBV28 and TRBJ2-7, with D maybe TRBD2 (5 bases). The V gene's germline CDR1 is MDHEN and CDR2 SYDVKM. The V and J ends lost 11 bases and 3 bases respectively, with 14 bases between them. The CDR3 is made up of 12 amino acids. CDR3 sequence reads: CAGSRGGYEQYF. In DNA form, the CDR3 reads TGTGCCGGGTCACGAGGAGGCTACGAGCAGTACTTC.

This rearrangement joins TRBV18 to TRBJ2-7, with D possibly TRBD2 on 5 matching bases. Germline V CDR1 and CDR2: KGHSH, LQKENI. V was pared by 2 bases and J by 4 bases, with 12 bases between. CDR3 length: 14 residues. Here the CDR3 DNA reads TGTGCCAGCTCACCAAGTACTACGGGGTACGAGCAGTACTTC. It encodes CASSPSTTGYEQYF.

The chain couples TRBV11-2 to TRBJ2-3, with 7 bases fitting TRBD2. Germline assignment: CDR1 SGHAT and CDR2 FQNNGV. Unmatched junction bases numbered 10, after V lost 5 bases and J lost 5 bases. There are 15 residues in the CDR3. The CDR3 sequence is CASSPSGGGGDTQYF. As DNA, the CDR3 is TGTGCCAGCAGCCCTAGTGGCGGGGGAGGAGATACGCAGTATTTT.

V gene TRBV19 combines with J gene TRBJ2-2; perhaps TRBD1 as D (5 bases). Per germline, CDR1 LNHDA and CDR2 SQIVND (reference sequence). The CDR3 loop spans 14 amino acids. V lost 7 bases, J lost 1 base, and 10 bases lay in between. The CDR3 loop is CASTPGQNTGELFF. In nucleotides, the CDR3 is TGTGCCAGTACTCCCGGACAGAACACCGGGGAGCTGTTTTTT.

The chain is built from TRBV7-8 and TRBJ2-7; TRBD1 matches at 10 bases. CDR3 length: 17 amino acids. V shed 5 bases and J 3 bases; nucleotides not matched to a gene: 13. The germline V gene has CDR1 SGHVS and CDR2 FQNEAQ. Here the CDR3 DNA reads TGTGCCAGCAGCCCACACGCGACAGGGGGCGCGAACTACGAGCAGTACTTC. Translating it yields CASSPHATGGANYEQYF.

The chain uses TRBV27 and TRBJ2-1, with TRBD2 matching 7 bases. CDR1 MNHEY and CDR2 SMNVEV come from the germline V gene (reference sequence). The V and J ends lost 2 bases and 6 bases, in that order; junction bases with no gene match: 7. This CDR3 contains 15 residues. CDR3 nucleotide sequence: TGTGCCAGCAGTTTAGGGGGGAGGGCCGGCAATGAGCAGTTCTTC. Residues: CASSLGGRAGNEQFF.

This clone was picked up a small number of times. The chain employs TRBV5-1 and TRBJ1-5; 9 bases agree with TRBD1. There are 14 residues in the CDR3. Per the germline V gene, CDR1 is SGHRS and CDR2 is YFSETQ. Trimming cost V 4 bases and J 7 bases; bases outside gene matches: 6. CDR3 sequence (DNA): TGCGCCAGCAGCGCGGGACAGGGTGAACAGCCCCAGCATTTT. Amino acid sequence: CASSAGQGEQPQHF.

CDR3 bases: TGTGCCAGCAGCCCCTCGCTGGGTAGCTTCAATGAGCAGTTCTTC. Protein sequence: CASSPSLGSFNEQFF. The chain carries TRBV9 and TRBJ2-1; D unresolved. The germline CDR1 and CDR2 sequences are SGDLS and YYNGEE. V was clipped by 4 bases and J by 6 bases, with 17 bases between them. The CDR3 length is 15 residues. The whole variable domain, filled in from reference TRBV9 and TRBJ2-1, reads DSGVTQTPKHLITATGQRVTLRCSPRSGDLSVYWYQQSLDQGLQFLIQYYNGEERAKGNILERFSAQQFPDLHSELNLSSLELGDSALYFCASSPSLGSFNEQFFGPGTRLTVL.

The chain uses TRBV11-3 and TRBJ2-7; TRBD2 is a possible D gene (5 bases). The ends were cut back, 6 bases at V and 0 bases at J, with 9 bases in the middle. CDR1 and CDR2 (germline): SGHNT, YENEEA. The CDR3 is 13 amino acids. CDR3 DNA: TGTGCCAGCAGTCGCGGGCCCTCCTACGAGCAGTACTTC. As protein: CASSRGPSYEQYF.

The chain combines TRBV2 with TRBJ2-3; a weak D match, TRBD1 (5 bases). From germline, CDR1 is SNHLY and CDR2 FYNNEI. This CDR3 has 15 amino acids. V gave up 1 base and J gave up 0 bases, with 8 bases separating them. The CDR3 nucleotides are TGTGCCAGCAGTGAAGTCAGGGCCAGCACAGATACGCAGTATTTT. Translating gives CASSEVRASTDTQYF.

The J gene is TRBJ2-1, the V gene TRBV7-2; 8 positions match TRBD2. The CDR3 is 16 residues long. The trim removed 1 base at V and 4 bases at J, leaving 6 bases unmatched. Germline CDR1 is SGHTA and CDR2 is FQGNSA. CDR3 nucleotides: TGTGCCAGCAGCTTAGTAGGAGCGGGGGTGTACAATGAGCAGTTCTTC. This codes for CASSLVGAGVYNEQFF.

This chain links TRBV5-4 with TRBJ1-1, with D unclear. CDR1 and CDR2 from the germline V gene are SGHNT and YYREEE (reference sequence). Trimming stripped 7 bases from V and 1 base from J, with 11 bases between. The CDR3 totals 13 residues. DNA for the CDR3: TGTGCCAGCGGACTAGCGGGGAACACTGAAGCTTTCTTT. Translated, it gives CASGLAGNTEAFF.

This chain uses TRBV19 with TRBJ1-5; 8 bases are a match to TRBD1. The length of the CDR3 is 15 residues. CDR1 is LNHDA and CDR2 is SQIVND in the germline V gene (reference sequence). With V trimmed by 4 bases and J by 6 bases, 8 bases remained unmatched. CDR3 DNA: TGTGCCAGTAGTAAAACAGGGGGGGTACGTCAGCCCCAGCATTTT. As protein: CASSKTGGVRQPQHF.

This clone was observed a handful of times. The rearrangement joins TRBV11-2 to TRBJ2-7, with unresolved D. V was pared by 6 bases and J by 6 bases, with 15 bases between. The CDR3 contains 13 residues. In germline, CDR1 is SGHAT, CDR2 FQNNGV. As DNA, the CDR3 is TGTGCCAGCAGTGCGGCGGCGTCTGGCGAGCAGTACTTC. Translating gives CASSAAASGEQYF. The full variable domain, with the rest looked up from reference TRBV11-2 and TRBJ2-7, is EAGVAQSPRYKIIEKRQSVAFWCNPISGHATLYWYQQILGQGPKLLIQFQNNGVVDDSQLPKDRFSAERLKGVDSTLKIQPAKLEDSAVYLCASSAAASGEQYFGPGTRLTVT.

This chain's CDR3 is CASSVAGLTYEQYF. The CDR3 DNA is TGTGCCAGCAGCGTGGCGGGACTCACCTACGAGCAGTACTTC. The rearrangement uses TRBV5-6 and TRBJ2-7; D may be TRBD2 (6 bases). CDR1 is SGHDT, CDR2 YYEEEE, per germline. The CDR3 runs 14 residues. Trimming took 4 bases from V and 2 from J, leaving 13 bases between them. Full variable domain (remainder filled in from reference TRBV5-6 and TRBJ2-7): DAGVTQSPTHLIKTRGQQVTLRCSPKSGHDTVSWYQQALGQGPQFIFQYYEEEERQRGNFPDRFSGHQFPNYSSELNVNALLLGDSALYLCASSVAGLTYEQYFGPGTRLTVT.

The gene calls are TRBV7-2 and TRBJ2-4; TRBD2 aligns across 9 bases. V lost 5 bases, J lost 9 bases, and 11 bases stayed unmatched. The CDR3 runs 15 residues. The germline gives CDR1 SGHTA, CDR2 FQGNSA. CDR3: CASSPESSGDGIQYF. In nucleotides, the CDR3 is TGTGCCAGCAGCCCAGAGTCTAGCGGGGACGGCATTCAGTACTTC.

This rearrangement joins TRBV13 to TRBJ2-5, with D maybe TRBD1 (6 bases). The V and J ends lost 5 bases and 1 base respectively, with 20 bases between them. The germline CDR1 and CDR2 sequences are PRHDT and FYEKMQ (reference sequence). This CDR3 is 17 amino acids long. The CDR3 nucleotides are TGTGCCAGCAGCCCTCGGGGCAGGGGACGTGGCCAAGAGACCCAGTACTTC. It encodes CASSPRGRGRGQETQYF.

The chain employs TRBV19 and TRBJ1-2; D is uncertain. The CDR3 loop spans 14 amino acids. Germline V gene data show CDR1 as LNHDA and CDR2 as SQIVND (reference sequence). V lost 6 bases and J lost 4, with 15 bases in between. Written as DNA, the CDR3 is TGTGCCAGTAGCTATTTGGAGGGAGGCTATGGCTACACCTTC. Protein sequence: CASSYLEGGYGYTF.

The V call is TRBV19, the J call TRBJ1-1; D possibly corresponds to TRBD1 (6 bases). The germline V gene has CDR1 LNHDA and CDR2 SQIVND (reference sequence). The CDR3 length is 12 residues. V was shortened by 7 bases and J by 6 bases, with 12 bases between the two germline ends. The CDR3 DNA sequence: TGTGCCAGTAAACAGGGCGGCGCTGAAGCTTTCTTT. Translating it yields CASKQGGAEAFF.

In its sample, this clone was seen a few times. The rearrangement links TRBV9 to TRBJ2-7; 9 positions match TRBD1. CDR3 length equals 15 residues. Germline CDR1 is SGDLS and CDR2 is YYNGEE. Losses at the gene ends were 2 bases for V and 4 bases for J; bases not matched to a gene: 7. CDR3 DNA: TGTGCCAGCAGCGTCTCCGGGACAGGGTCGTACGAGCAGTACTTC. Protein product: CASSVSGTGSYEQYF.

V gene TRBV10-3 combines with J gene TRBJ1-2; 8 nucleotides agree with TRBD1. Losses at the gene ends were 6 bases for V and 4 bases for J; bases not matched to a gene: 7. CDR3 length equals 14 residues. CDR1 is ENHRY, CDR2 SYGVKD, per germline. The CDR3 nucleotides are TGTGCCATCAGCGCTCAGGGGGCAAGCTATGGCTACACCTTC. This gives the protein CAISAQGASYGYTF.

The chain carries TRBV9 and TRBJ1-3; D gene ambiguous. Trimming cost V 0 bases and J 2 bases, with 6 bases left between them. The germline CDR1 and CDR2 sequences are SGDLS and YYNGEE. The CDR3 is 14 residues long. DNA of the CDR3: TGTGCCAGCAGCGTAGGCCAGGCTGGAAACACCATATATTTT. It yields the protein CASSVGQAGNTIYF.

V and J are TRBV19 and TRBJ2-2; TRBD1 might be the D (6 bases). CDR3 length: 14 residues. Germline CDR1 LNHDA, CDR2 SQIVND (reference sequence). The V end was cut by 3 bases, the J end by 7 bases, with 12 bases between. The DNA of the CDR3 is TGTGCCAGTAGTATGTGGGGGCAGGACGGGGAGCTGTTTTTT. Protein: CASSMWGQDGELFF.

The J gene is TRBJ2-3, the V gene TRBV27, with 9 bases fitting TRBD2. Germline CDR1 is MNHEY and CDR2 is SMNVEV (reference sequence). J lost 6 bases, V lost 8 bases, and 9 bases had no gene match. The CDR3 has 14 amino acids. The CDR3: CASGDSGRQDTQYF. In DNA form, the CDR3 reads TGTGCCAGCGGTGATAGCGGGAGACAGGATACGCAGTATTTT.